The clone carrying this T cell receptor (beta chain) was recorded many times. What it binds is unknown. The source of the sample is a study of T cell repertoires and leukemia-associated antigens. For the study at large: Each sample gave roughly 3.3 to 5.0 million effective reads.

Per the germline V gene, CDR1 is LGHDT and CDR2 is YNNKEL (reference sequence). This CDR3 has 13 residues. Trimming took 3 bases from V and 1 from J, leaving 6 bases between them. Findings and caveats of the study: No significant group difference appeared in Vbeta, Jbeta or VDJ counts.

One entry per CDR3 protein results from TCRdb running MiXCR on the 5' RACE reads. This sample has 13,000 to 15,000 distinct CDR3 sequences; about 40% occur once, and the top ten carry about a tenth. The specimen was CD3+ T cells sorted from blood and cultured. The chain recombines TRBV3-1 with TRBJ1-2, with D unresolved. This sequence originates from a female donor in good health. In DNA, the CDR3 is TGTGCCAGCAGCCAGGGCCATAACTATGGCTACACCTTC. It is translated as CASSQGHNYGYTF.